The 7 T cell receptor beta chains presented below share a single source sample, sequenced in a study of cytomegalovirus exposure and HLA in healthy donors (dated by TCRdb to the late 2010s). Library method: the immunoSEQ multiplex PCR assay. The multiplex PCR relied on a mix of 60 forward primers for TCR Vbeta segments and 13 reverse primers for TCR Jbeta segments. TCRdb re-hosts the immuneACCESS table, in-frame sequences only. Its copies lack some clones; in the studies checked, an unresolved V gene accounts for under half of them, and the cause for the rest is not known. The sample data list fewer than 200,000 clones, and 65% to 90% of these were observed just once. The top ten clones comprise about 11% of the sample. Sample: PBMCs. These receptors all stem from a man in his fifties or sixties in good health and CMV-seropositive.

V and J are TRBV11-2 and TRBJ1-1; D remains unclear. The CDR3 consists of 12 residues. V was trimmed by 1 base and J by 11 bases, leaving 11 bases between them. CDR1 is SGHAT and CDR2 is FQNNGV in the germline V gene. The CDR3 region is CASSLVGREAFF. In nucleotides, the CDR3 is TGTGCCAGCAGCTTAGTAGGCCGGGAGGCTTTCTTT.

CDR3 nucleotide sequence: TGTGCCAGCAGGCCAGGGGGTCCCAACACTGAAGCTTTCTTT. It codes for CASRPGGPNTEAFF. This sequence joins TRBV28 and TRBJ1-1, with 7 bases that match TRBD1. V lost 6 bases to trimming and J lost 2 bases; unmatched junction nucleotides: 6. This CDR3 region has 14 residues. Germline assignment: CDR1 MDHEN and CDR2 SYDVKM.

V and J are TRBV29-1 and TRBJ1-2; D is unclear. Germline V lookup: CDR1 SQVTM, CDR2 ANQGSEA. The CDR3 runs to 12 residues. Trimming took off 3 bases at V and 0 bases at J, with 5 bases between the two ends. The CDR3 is CSVDTSNYGYTF. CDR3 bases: TGCAGCGTTGATACATCTAACTATGGCTACACCTTC.

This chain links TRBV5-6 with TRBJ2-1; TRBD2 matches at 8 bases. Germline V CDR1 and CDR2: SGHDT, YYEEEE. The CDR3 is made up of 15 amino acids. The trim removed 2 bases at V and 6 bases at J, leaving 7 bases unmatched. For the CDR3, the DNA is TGTGCCAGCAGCTTCGGGGAGCGGGAGTTCAATGAGCAGTTCTTC. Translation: CASSFGEREFNEQFF.

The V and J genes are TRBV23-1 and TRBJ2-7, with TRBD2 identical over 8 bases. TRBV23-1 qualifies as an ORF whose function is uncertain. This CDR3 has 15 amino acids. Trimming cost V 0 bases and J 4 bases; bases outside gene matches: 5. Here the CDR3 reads CASSQSIGGGYEQYF. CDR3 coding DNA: TGCGCCAGCAGTCAATCGATCGGGGGGGGGTACGAGCAGTACTTC.

The CDR3 protein is CASTGGAENTEAFF. The CDR3 DNA sequence: TGTGCCAGCACAGGGGGCGCCGAGAACACTGAAGCTTTCTTT. The chain couples TRBV19 to TRBJ1-1; 9 positions agree with TRBD1. The V gene's germline CDR1 is LNHDA and CDR2 SQIVND (reference sequence). J lost 1 base, V lost 9 bases, and 6 bases had no gene match. The CDR3 runs to 14 residues.

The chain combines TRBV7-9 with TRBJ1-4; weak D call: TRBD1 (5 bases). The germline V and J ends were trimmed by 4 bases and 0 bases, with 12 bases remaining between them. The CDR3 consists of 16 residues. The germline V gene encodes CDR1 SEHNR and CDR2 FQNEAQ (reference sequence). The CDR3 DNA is TGTGCCAGCAGCTCCTGGACAACTACAACTAATGAAAAACTGTTTTTT. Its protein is CASSSWTTTTNEKLFF. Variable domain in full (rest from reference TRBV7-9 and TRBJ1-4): DTGVSQNPRHKITKRGQNVTFRCDPISEHNRLYWYRQTLGQGPEFLTYFQNEAQLEKSRLLSDRFSAERPKGSFSTLEIQRTEQGDSAMYLCASSSWTTTTNEKLFFGSGTQLSVL.